The subject of this entry is one T cell receptor beta chain. The antigen remains unidentified. This specimen belongs to a study of cytomegalovirus exposure and HLA in healthy donors. The CDR3 has 16 residues. Germline loops: CDR1 SGHNT, CDR2 YYREEE (reference sequence). V was clipped by 0 bases and J by 6 bases, with 16 bases between them. Findings and limits, study-wide: Because they were indistinguishable, some V segments, including TRBV6-2 and TRBV6-3, were excluded.

Use of 60 Vbeta and 13 Jbeta primers characterized the PCR. Using immunoSEQ multiplex PCR, the repertoire was profiled, and TCRdb retains in-frame clones only, with some absent. The data show about 190,000 clones, less than 85% seen once. The sample comprised PBMCs. This rearrangement joins TRBV5-4 to TRBJ2-4, with TRBD2 as a possible D gene (7 bases). The receptor's source is a man aged 25 to 40 in good health and CMV-seropositive. The CDR3 DNA is TGTGCCAGCAGCTTGGGTTGGACGGGGGGCGGAAACATTCAGTACTTC. It codes for CASSLGWTGGGNIQYF.